This TCR beta chain was sequenced during a study of beta chain features in type 1 diabetes. The CDR3 extends over 12 amino acids. The ends were cut back, 0 bases at V and 6 bases at J, with 5 bases in the middle. Looked up from germline, CDR1 is SGHRS and CDR2 is YFSETQ. Expressed TCRB transcripts were sequenced because the entire RNA isolate underwent reverse transcription. The repertoire was sequenced with immunoSEQ multiplex PCR; TCRdb's copy has only in-frame clones and lacks some. This sample has about 340,000 clones, with roughly 8% found just once. The TCR was taken from a woman in her late teens or twenties in good health. The sequenced material came from central memory CD4+ T cells from blood. The chain employs TRBV5-1 and TRBJ2-3, with D hard to call. The CDR3 DNA is TGCGCCAGCAGCTTGGGGCAGGATACGCAGTATTTT. Translated, it gives CASSLGQDTQYF.